The 5 T cell receptor beta chains below were found in one sample sequenced in a study of T cell repertoires in cytomegalovirus infection. One entry per CDR3 protein, called by TCRdb with MiXCR from the reads. The profile shows approximately 630,000 distinct CDR3 sequences, 20% to 25% of them singletons. The specimen sequenced was CD8+ T cells from PBMCs. The receptors originated from a human donor in good health (CMV status not recorded). Some clones in this sample may be carry-over from other donors' samples.

This clonotype was counted ten times or more. This rearrangement joins TRBV7-2 to TRBJ1-2; 7 nucleotides match TRBD1. Germline V gene sequence: CDR1 SGHTA, CDR2 FQGNSA. The CDR3 loop spans 13 amino acids. Losses at the gene ends were 6 bases for V and 6 bases for J; bases not matched to a gene: 7. CDR3 in DNA: TGTGCCAGCAGGGTGACAGGGCTAGATGGCTACACCTTC. Its translation is CASRVTGLDGYTF.

This clonotype was counted at least ten times. This sequence joins TRBV19 and TRBJ1-2; D unresolved. CDR1 LNHDA and CDR2 SQIVND come from the germline V gene (reference sequence). The ends were cut back, 9 bases at V and 2 bases at J, with 7 bases in the middle. This CDR3 spans 11 amino acids. The CDR3 here is CASRENYGYTF. The CDR3 bases are TGTGCCAGCCGGGAGAACTATGGCTACACCTTC.

This clonotype was found many times. This chain joins TRBV28 and TRBJ2-7; perhaps D is TRBD1 or TRBD2 (6 bases each). The CDR3 is made up of 16 amino acids. Germline V CDR1 and CDR2: MDHEN, SYDVKM. The ends were cut back, 2 bases at V and 2 bases at J, with 16 bases in the middle. Here the CDR3 reads CASSLHPGAGTYEQYF. The DNA for the CDR3 is TGTGCCAGCAGTTTACATCCGGGGGCGGGAACCTACGAGCAGTACTTC.

This clonotype was seen repeatedly, ten times or more. The chain uses TRBV7-6 and TRBJ1-4; D is uncertain. The CDR3 contains 16 residues. The V gene lost 2 bases and the J gene lost 5 bases, with 15 bases spanning the gap. Germline V gene lookup returns CDR1 SGHVS and CDR2 FNYEAQ. The CDR3 is CASSLSRSLSNEKLFF. In DNA, the CDR3 is TGTGCCAGCAGCTTATCCCGATCGTTGTCGAATGAAAAACTGTTTTTT.

This chain uses TRBV20-1 with TRBJ2-1, with 7 bases aligning to TRBD2. Germline CDR1 reads DFQATT; CDR2 reads SNEGSKA (reference sequence). This CDR3 is built from 15 residues. The V segment lost 2 bases and the J segment 0 bases; nucleotides outside the gene matches: 4. This CDR3 is CSARFERGSYNEQFF. Written as DNA, the CDR3 is TGCAGTGCTAGATTCGAGCGGGGCTCCTACAATGAGCAGTTCTTC.